The T cell receptor beta chain described here comes from a study of blood T cell repertoires in COVID-19. The wider study: Specimens from acute and convalescent COVID-19 originated in the United States, Italy and Spain. T cells, B-cell-depleted T cells, or PBMCs supplied cDNA or gDNA.

Germline V gives CDR1 MGHRA, CDR2 YSYEKL. V was cut by 1 base and J by 6 bases, with 6 bases left in between. The length of the CDR3 is 13 residues. In the authors' workflow: Reference gene primer amplification gave estimated nucleated cell counts. Sequencing used immunoSEQ multiplex PCR; TCRdb keeps in-frame clones, though not all of them. V and J calls and clone size come straight from that table; D and trimming were deduced from the DNA. The sample consists of 190,000 or so clones, around 80% of them appearing once. The source of this sequence is a woman older than 75 with active or convalescent COVID-19. Sequencing used peripheral blood. The rearrangement links TRBV4-1 to TRBJ2-2; D is undetermined. CDR3 in amino acids: CASSQGQPGELFF. The CDR3 DNA reads as TGCGCCAGCAGCCAAGGACAACCCGGGGAGCTGTTTTTT.